The present T cell receptor (beta chain) was sequenced within a study of technical replicates of blood from a few donors. Repertoires were generated with immunoSEQ multiplex PCR, while TCRdb's copy carries only in-frame clones and drops some. The data show 75,000 to 95,000 clones, with 90% to 96% seen just once and 0.36% held by the top ten. The germline CDR1 and CDR2 sequences are SGHNT and YYREEE (reference sequence). CDR3 size: 13 residues. Trimming took off 4 bases at V and 1 base at J, with 8 bases between the two ends. Sequencing was done on a sample of T cells isolated from PBMCs. The chain carries TRBV5-4 and TRBJ1-1; D perhaps matches TRBD1 (5 bases). The receptor comes from a human donor in good health. The CDR3, as DNA: TGTGCCAGCAGCGTAGGACAGAACACTGAAGCTTTCTTT. Its translation: CASSVGQNTEAFF.